A single sample is the source of the 23 T cell receptor beta chains below, sequenced in a study of early T cells in non-severe SARS-CoV-2 infection. TCRdb analysed the 5' RACE reads with MiXCR anew, one entry per CDR3 protein. The data contain 30,000 or so distinct CDR3 sequences, 3% to 4% of them singletons. Sample: whole blood. Receptors were obtained from an adult who was a healthcare worker with PCR-confirmed SARS-CoV-2 infection or an uninfected control (not recorded which).

This clonotype was seen at least ten times. V usage is TRBV20-1 and J usage is TRBJ2-7; 7 bases agree with TRBD2. V dropped 3 bases and J dropped 0; count of bases not matched to a gene: 8. The germline V gene encodes CDR1 DFQATT and CDR2 SNEGSKA (reference sequence). The CDR3 is 15 amino acids. CDR3: CSARGPGGRSYEQYF. The DNA for the CDR3 is TGCAGTGCTAGGGGGCCGGGAGGTCGCTCCTACGAGCAGTACTTC.

This clonotype was seen at least ten times. The chain is built from TRBV6-5 and TRBJ2-1, with 9 bases fitting TRBD2. The V segment lost 0 bases and the J segment 4 bases; nucleotides outside the gene matches: 1. The germline gives CDR1 MNHEY, CDR2 SVGAGI. The CDR3 has 15 residues. CDR3 region: CASSYSSGSYNEQFF. The CDR3 DNA follows: TGTGCCAGCAGTTACTCTAGCGGGAGTTACAATGAGCAGTTCTTC.

This clonotype has ten or more counts. J is TRBJ2-5 and V is TRBV5-4; D perhaps matches TRBD2 (6 bases). CDR1 SGHNT and CDR2 YYREEE come from the germline V gene (reference sequence). This CDR3 region has 15 residues. V was pared by 2 bases and J by 5 bases, with 16 bases between. DNA of the CDR3: TGTGCCAGCAGCTTCCGGAGCGGAGGGGAGGAGACCCAGTACTTC. It specifies CASSFRSGGEETQYF.

The table lists this clonotype with a few counts. The chain carries TRBV7-2 and TRBJ2-7, with D tentatively TRBD1 or TRBD2 (5 bases each). The CDR3 totals 14 residues. Germline V gene data show CDR1 as SGHTA and CDR2 as FQGNSA. Trimming left V 3 bases short and J 7 bases short, with 16 bases between. The CDR3 region has the DNA TGTGCCAGCAGCTTGGGACCCCCCCAAGAAGAGCAGTACTTC. This gives the protein CASSLGPPQEEQYF.

This clonotype occurred many times. The chain links TRBV5-6 to TRBJ2-3; 12 bases fit TRBD2. Germline-derived CDR1 and CDR2 are SGHDT and YYEEEE. This CDR3 contains 17 residues. Trimming cost V 4 bases and J 2 bases; bases outside gene matches: 8. The CDR3 sequence: CASSPILAGGPTDTQYF. The CDR3 region has the DNA TGTGCCAGCAGCCCGATTCTAGCGGGGGGGCCCACAGATACGCAGTATTTT.

This clonotype has ten or more counts. The CDR3: CASSLENRSGTGELFF. CDR3 in DNA: TGTGCCAGCAGCTTAGAAAACAGGAGCGGCACCGGGGAGCTGTTTTTT. This chain connects TRBV7-6 to TRBJ2-2; D may match TRBD1 or TRBD2 (5 bases each). Germline V gene data show CDR1 as SGHVS and CDR2 as FNYEAQ. The CDR3 has 16 amino acids. V dropped 1 base and J dropped 4 bases, with 13 bases sitting between them. Full variable domain (missing parts from reference TRBV7-6 and TRBJ2-2): GAGVSQSPRYKVTKRGQDVALRCDPISGHVSLYWYRQALGQGPEFLTYFNYEAQQDKSGLPNDRFSAERPEGSISTLTIQRTEQRDSAMYRCASSLENRSGTGELFFGEGSRLTVL.

At least ten counts were recorded for this clonotype. The chain has TRBV24-1 and TRBJ2-7, with D tentatively TRBD2 (5 bases). The CDR3 loop spans 13 amino acids. Germline CDR1 reads KGHDR; CDR2 reads SFDVKD. V was clipped by 10 bases and J by 1 base, with 13 bases between them. The CDR3 DNA is TGTGCCACAGCCGGGATCGGATCCTACGAGCAGTACTTC. It encodes CATAGIGSYEQYF.

This rearrangement joins TRBV14 to TRBJ1-4, with 8 bases that match TRBD1. The CDR3 has 15 amino acids. Germline lookup yields CDR1 SGHDN and CDR2 FVKESK. The J segment lost 8 bases and the V segment lost 1 base, leaving 6 bases of the junction unmatched. CDR3 region: CASSQGTGRGEKLFF. The CDR3, as DNA: TGTGCCAGCAGCCAAGGGACAGGGCGGGGCGAAAAACTGTTTTTT.

In the case of this clonotype: With a much larger clone just one base away, this may be a read error. This chain connects TRBV25-1 to TRBJ2-5; D is uncertain. CDR1 is MGHDK and CDR2 is SYGVNS in the germline V gene. CDR3 length equals 14 residues. The CDR3 is CASSELGTQGTQYF. In nucleotides, the CDR3 is TGTGCCAGCAGTGAATTAGGCACTCAAGGGACCCAGTACTTC.

In this sample, this clonotype turned up many times. V and J are TRBV19 and TRBJ2-7, with 7 bases matching TRBD1. V trimming: 3 bases; J trimming: 4 bases; junction bases outside the gene matches: 9. CDR1 and CDR2 (germline): LNHDA, SQIVND (reference sequence). The CDR3 has 15 residues. CDR3: CASSIATGTDYEQYF. The CDR3, as DNA: TGTGCCAGTAGTATCGCGACTGGGACAGATTACGAGCAGTACTTC.

Concerning this clonotype: A much larger clone lies one base from this, so it may be a read error. V usage is TRBV19 and J usage is TRBJ2-2; 7 nucleotides agree with TRBD1. Germline-derived CDR1 and CDR2 are LNHDA and SQIVND (reference sequence). The length of the CDR3 is 15 residues. CDR3 nucleotide sequence: TGTGCCAGTAGTACACAGGGGACGAACACCGGGGAGCAGTTTTTT. Protein: CASSTQGTNTGEQFF.

This clonotype was seen at least ten times. V and J are TRBV12-3 or TRBV12-4 and TRBJ1-2, with TRBD1 identical over 8 bases. V dropped 3 bases and J dropped 0; count of bases not matched to a gene: 9. The CDR3 contains 17 residues. CDR3 nucleotides: TGTGCCAGCAGTTTCTCATGGAGGACAGGGCCTAACTATGGCTACACCTTC. Protein: CASSFSWRTGPNYGYTF.

The chain combines TRBV6-2 or TRBV6-3 with TRBJ2-7, with a possible D match to TRBD1 (6 bases). Trimming removed 7 bases at V and 2 bases at J, with 18 bases between. Germline assignment: CDR1 MNHEY and CDR2 SVGEGT. The CDR3 has 15 residues. CDR3 region: CASTSTMTGTYEQYF. CDR3 nucleotides: TGTGCCAGCACCTCAACGATGACAGGCACCTACGAGCAGTACTTC.

This clonotype was counted between two and nine times. The J gene is TRBJ2-2, the V gene TRBV7-3; D gene unclear. The CDR3 runs 14 residues. Germline V gene lookup returns CDR1 SGHTA and CDR2 FQGTGA. The V end was cut by 1 base, the J end by 2 bases, with 5 bases between. CDR3 in DNA: TGTGCCAGCAGCTTAATGGGAAACACCGGGGAGCTGTTTTTT. It specifies CASSLMGNTGELFF.

This clonotype was counted between two and nine times. This chain uses TRBV12-3 or TRBV12-4 with TRBJ2-5, with 7 positions matching TRBD2. J was trimmed by 1 base and V by 6 bases; bases with no gene match: 11. The CDR3 runs 16 residues. In nucleotides, the CDR3 is TGTGCCAGCAGCCCAACCCTAGCGGACATCCAAGAGACCCAGTACTTC. The encoded protein is CASSPTLADIQETQYF.

This clonotype was seen ten or more times. The chain carries TRBV20-1 and TRBJ2-1, with D possibly TRBD1 on 5 matching bases. The CDR3 extends over 12 amino acids. V shed 0 bases and J shed 15 bases, with 15 bases lying between them. Per germline, CDR1 DFQATT and CDR2 SNEGSKA (reference sequence). CDR3 sequence reads: CSARDQAGNRFF. As DNA, the CDR3 is TGCAGTGCTAGAGATCAGGCAGGGAACCGGTTCTTC.

In its sample, this clonotype was seen a few times. The chain recombines TRBV6-2 or TRBV6-3 with TRBJ1-5; D perhaps matches TRBD1 (5 bases). CDR1 and CDR2 from the germline V gene are MNHEY and SVGEGT. The CDR3 loop spans 13 amino acids. The ends were cut back, 7 bases at V and 2 bases at J, with 9 bases in the middle. CDR3 loop: CASTPGGNQPQHF. CDR3 nucleotide sequence: TGTGCCAGCACCCCGGGGGGCAATCAGCCCCAGCATTTT.

This clonotype was observed at least ten times. The chain combines TRBV20-1 with TRBJ1-1, with TRBD1 identical over 7 bases. CDR1 DFQATT and CDR2 SNEGSKA come from the germline V gene (reference sequence). The CDR3 length is 14 residues. Losses at the gene ends were 5 bases for V and 3 bases for J; bases not matched to a gene: 9. CDR3 sequence: CSAVTQGRHTEAFF. The CDR3 nucleotides are TGCAGTGCTGTAACACAGGGGAGGCACACTGAAGCTTTCTTT.

This clonotype was observed many times. As DNA, the CDR3 is TGTGCCAGCAGCGCCGGACAGGGGGGGACCAAAAACATTCAGTACTTC. Amino acids: CASSAGQGGTKNIQYF. V gene TRBV7-9 combines with J gene TRBJ2-4; 10 bases agree with TRBD1. This CDR3 is 16 amino acids long. Germline loops: CDR1 SEHNR, CDR2 FQNEAQ (reference sequence). The V segment lost 5 bases and the J segment 2 bases; nucleotides outside the gene matches: 6. Full variable domain (remainder filled in from reference TRBV7-9 and TRBJ2-4): DTGVSQNPRHKITKRGQNVTFRCDPISEHNRLYWYRQTLGQGPEFLTYFQNEAQLEKSRLLSDRFSAERPKGSFSTLEIQRTEQGDSAMYLCASSAGQGGTKNIQYFGAGTRLSVL.

The table lists this clonotype with a few counts. The chain joins TRBV15 to TRBJ1-5; D remains unclear. The length of the CDR3 is 13 residues. V was pared by 5 bases and J by 4 bases, with 9 bases between. Germline values: CDR1 LNHNV, CDR2 YYDKDF (reference sequence). CDR3 in amino acids: CATSLKENQPQHF. CDR3 nucleotides: TGTGCCACCAGCCTAAAGGAGAATCAGCCCCAGCATTTT.

This clonotype was seen ten or more times. This chain uses TRBV30 with TRBJ1-6; D is uncertain. Trimming removed 4 bases at V and 0 bases at J, with 10 bases between. The CDR3 is made up of 15 amino acids. Germline V CDR1 and CDR2: GTSNPN, SVGIG (reference sequence). CDR3 loop: CAWTGRSSYNSPLHF. CDR3 sequence (DNA): TGTGCCTGGACTGGTAGGAGCTCCTATAATTCACCCCTCCACTTT.

This clonotype was recorded a few times. This chain uses TRBV5-4 with TRBJ2-2; possibly TRBD1 for D (6 bases). Trimming stripped 3 bases from V and 8 bases from J, with 20 bases between. The germline V gene has CDR1 SGHNT and CDR2 YYREEE (reference sequence). The CDR3 consists of 16 residues. CDR3 residues: CASSSLTGQRTGELFF. The DNA for the CDR3 is TGTGCCAGCAGCTCATTAACGGGACAAAGAACTGGGGAGCTGTTTTTT.

This clonotype was recorded at least ten times. V and J are TRBV6-1 and TRBJ2-1, with 13 nucleotides matching TRBD2. Germline lookup yields CDR1 MNHNS and CDR2 SASEGT. Trimming cost V 1 base and J 8 bases; bases outside gene matches: 2. The length of the CDR3 is 15 residues. The DNA of the CDR3 is TGTGCCAGCAGTGAAGGGACTAGCGGGAGATATGAGCAGTTCTTC. Protein: CASSEGTSGRYEQFF.